These 4 T cell receptor beta chains share one sample of origin, sequenced in a study of regulatory T cells in long-lasting Graves disease (dated by TCRdb to about 2021). This sample's time point label indicates: newly diagnosed GD, antithyroid drugs for less than 3 months. For both TCR sequencing and RNA sequencing, RNA was extracted from PBMCs using TRIzol. Library construction relied on multiplex PCR. TCRdb records Illumina HiSeq 4000 as the sequencer. TCR beta libraries were built with iRepertoire HTBI primers and Arm-PCR amplification of CDR3 regions. TCRdb applied fastp at Q25 and MiXCR to the public reads, then kept only in-frame beta chains. Rows matching on CDR3 protein sequence are summarized as one entry with the most common DNA and genes. Recorded for this sample are 550,000 to 600,000 distinct CDR3 sequences; around 15% of them occurred a single time. The ten largest clones capture approximately 12% of the sample.

These same data were also listed under a study on T cells in Graves' hyperthyroidism and ophthalmopathy.

The specimen was peripheral blood mononuclear cells (PBMCs), collected at new diagnosis, from a patient treated with antithyroid drugs. Receptors were obtained from a man between 18 and 29 years old with Graves disease. Donor details come from another sample of the same person, matched by shared clones.

The V call is TRBV7-9, the J call TRBJ2-1, with unresolved D. The CDR3 spans 16 residues. Germline assignment: CDR1 SEHNR and CDR2 FQNEAQ (reference sequence). Trimming shortened V by 5 bases and J by 4 bases, and 18 bases separated the two germline ends. In nucleotides, the CDR3 is TGTGCCAGCAGCCGAGAACTGGGTATATTATACAATGAGCAGTTCTTC. Encoded protein: CASSRELGILYNEQFF.

V and J are TRBV20-1 and TRBJ1-3; D is ambiguous. The CDR3 extends over 13 amino acids. Germline assignment: CDR1 DFQATT and CDR2 SNEGSKA (reference sequence). V lost 6 bases and J lost 0, with 9 bases in between. As DNA, the CDR3 is TGCAGTGCGACCCTCGGCTCTGGAAACACCATATATTTT. Translation gives CSATLGSGNTIYF.

This clonotype was counted ten times or more. The V gene is TRBV7-9, the J gene TRBJ2-3; weak D call: TRBD2 (5 bases). The V and J ends lost 6 bases and 5 bases respectively, with 12 bases between them. Per the germline V gene, CDR1 is SEHNR and CDR2 is FQNEAQ (reference sequence). The CDR3 has 13 amino acids. CDR3 amino acids: CASSSGGGDTQYF. DNA for the CDR3: TGTGCCAGCAGTTCCGGAGGCGGAGATACGCAGTATTTT.

This clonotype was counted many times. This sequence joins TRBV20-1 and TRBJ2-3; TRBD2 agrees at 12 bases. The CDR3 length is 15 residues. The V segment lost 5 bases and the J segment 3 bases; nucleotides outside the gene matches: 6. Germline V gene lookup returns CDR1 DFQATT and CDR2 SNEGSKA (reference sequence). The CDR3 here is CSAWTSGMGTDTQYF. The CDR3 bases are TGCAGTGCTTGGACTAGCGGGATGGGAACAGATACGCAGTATTTT.